This T cell receptor beta chain emerged from a study of Ad26.COV2.S vaccination and SARS-CoV-2 variants. Overall study: Ad26.COV2.S was injected intramuscularly once or twice, 56 days apart.

Sequencing was performed with immunoSEQ multiplex PCR; in TCRdb, only in-frame clones are kept and a portion is missing. The sample has hundreds of thousands of clones, roughly 80% seen once. This clone was picked up many times. Its target is not known. Specified treatment: 15 to 20 received Ad26.COV2.S at low or high dose, single or two shots; 5 received placebo; per-sample allocation not given. Collection of samples fell on day 63 after the first vaccine or placebo injection. What was given as vaccine was an Ad26 vector encoding Wuhan-strain SARS-CoV-2 spike. The CDR3 runs to 16 residues. CDR1 and CDR2 from the germline V gene are SNHLY and FYNNEI. The V gene end was trimmed by 8 bases and the J gene end by 4 bases; junction bases not matched to a gene: 9. Study findings and constraints: Spike-specific TCR breadth was greater in vaccine than placebo recipients.

The sequence came from a person between 18 and 60 years old who received the Ad26.COV2.S COVID-19 vaccine or a placebo. V and J are TRBV2 and TRBJ1-6, with 9 bases aligning to TRBD1. Specimen: peripheral blood, collected in a trial of Ad26.COV2.S vaccine versus placebo. In DNA form, the CDR3 reads TGTGCCAGCGGTACAATGGGACAGGGTTATAATTCACCCCTCCACTTT. As protein: CASGTMGQGYNSPLHF.